This entry lists 11 T cell receptor beta chains sequenced from one sample in a study of T cells after yellow fever vaccination (dated by TCRdb to between 2017 and 2020). The library came from 5' RACE. The instrument given in TCRdb is Illumina HiSeq 2500. TCRdb reran the public reads through fastp at Q25 and MiXCR, keeping productive beta chains. Merged by CDR3 protein, the rows form single entries marked with the most common genes and DNA. The sample table shows 100,000 or so distinct CDR3 sequences, and over 8% are seen once. 15% to 20% of the sample is taken by the ten largest. This sample's treatment or condition label indicates: live attenuated yellow fever vaccine strain. This specimen consisted of CD8+ T cells not binding an NS4B(214-222) dextramer, sorted from PBMCs, obtained more than 14 days after the first yellow fever vaccination. The sample's cell subset or site, from its label and the paper: NS4B epitope dextramer-negative CD8 T cells. The origin of the receptors is a man between 18 and 35 years old who received the YFV17D yellow fever vaccine.

The sample holds a few counts of this clonotype. The chain is built from TRBV7-9 and TRBJ2-5; D gene uncertain. Germline V CDR1 and CDR2: SEHNR, FQNEAQ (reference sequence). There are 12 residues in the CDR3. The V gene lost 4 bases and the J gene lost 5 bases, with 8 bases spanning the gap. The CDR3 reads CASSSIVETQYF. The CDR3 region has the DNA TGTGCCAGCAGCTCCATCGTGGAGACCCAGTACTTC.

This clonotype has at least ten counts. This chain links TRBV20-1 with TRBJ2-2; D is ambiguous. Germline CDR1 and CDR2: DFQATT and SNEGSKA (reference sequence). The CDR3 sequence is 14 residues long. Trimming took off 0 bases at V and 1 base at J, with 6 bases between the two ends. Here the CDR3 DNA reads TGCAGTGCTAGAGATCTCGAGAACACCGGGGAGCTGTTTTTT. It codes for CSARDLENTGELFF.

This clonotype was seen a handful of times. This chain links TRBV29-1 with TRBJ2-1; TRBD2 matches 8 bases. Trimming at V came to 3 bases and at J to 0 bases, leaving 7 bases not matched to a gene. The CDR3 is 16 residues long. Germline loops: CDR1 SQVTM, CDR2 ANQGSEA. CDR3 sequence: CSVDNQRGSSYNEQFF. The CDR3 region has the DNA TGCAGCGTTGACAATCAGCGGGGGAGCTCCTACAATGAGCAGTTCTTC.

This sequence joins TRBV12-3 or TRBV12-4 and TRBJ1-1; D is unclear. Trimming pared 2 bases from V and 5 bases from J, leaving 15 bases between. This CDR3 comprises 15 residues. In nucleotides, the CDR3 is TGTGCCAGCAGTTTACAGTCCGGGCTTCGGACTGAAGCTTTCTTT. It yields the protein CASSLQSGLRTEAFF.

This clonotype was counted a few times. The rearrangement links TRBV5-6 to TRBJ2-1; 7 bases are shared with TRBD1. The CDR3 has 12 amino acids. CDR1 is SGHDT, CDR2 YYEEEE, per germline. The ends lost 3 bases at V and 6 bases at J; junction bases unmatched: 0. The CDR3 sequence is CASSWTGNEQFF. The CDR3 nucleotides are TGTGCCAGCAGCTGGACAGGCAATGAGCAGTTCTTC.

This clonotype was detected only a few times. A junction boundary mismatches the germline segment, possibly from a read error. This sequence joins TRBV3-1 and TRBJ2-1; 8 bases are a match to TRBD1. This CDR3 region has 16 residues. Germline-derived CDR1 and CDR2 are LGHDT and YNNKEL (reference sequence). This CDR3 reads CASNLGTGNSDNEQFF. CDR3 sequence (DNA): TGTGCCAGCAACCTAGGGACAGGAAACTCCGACAATGAGCAGTTCTTC.

V usage is TRBV19 and J usage is TRBJ1-5; D is perhaps TRBD1 (5 bases). This CDR3 contains 15 residues. CDR1 and CDR2 (germline): LNHDA, SQIVND (reference sequence). V was trimmed by 2 bases and J by 5 bases, leaving 13 bases between them. The CDR3 reads CASSIPREVYQPQHF. The CDR3 region has the DNA TGTGCCAGTAGTATACCCAGGGAGGTATATCAGCCCCAGCATTTT.

A few counts support this clonotype. The rearrangement joins TRBV5-6 to TRBJ1-6; 7 bases agree with TRBD1. The length of the CDR3 is 12 residues. In germline, CDR1 is SGHDT, CDR2 YYEEEE. V trimming: 7 bases; J trimming: 9 bases; junction bases outside the gene matches: 4. CDR3 bases: TGTGCCAGCGGACAGGTGGGTTCACCCCTCCACTTT. This codes for CASGQVGSPLHF.

This clonotype was counted only a few times. This chain connects TRBV7-6 to TRBJ2-7; 7 positions match TRBD1. CDR3 length: 15 residues. V shed 1 base and J 3 bases; nucleotides not matched to a gene: 6. From germline, CDR1 is SGHVS and CDR2 FNYEAQ. CDR3 in amino acids: CASSLEGTDIYEQYF. CDR3 coding DNA: TGTGCCAGCAGCTTAGAGGGGACAGACATCTACGAGCAGTACTTC.

This clonotype was found a few times. This chain connects TRBV7-6 to TRBJ2-5; the match to TRBD2 covers 7 bases. V dropped 4 bases and J dropped 5; count of bases not matched to a gene: 10. This CDR3 comprises 15 residues. Germline V gene lookup returns CDR1 SGHVS and CDR2 FNYEAQ. CDR3 loop: CASSSVVGGTETQYF. In DNA form, the CDR3 reads TGTGCCAGCAGCTCGGTTGTGGGGGGGACGGAGACCCAGTACTTC.

DNA for the CDR3: TGTGCCAGCAGCCCCGTCTTGAACGAGCAGTACTTC. It is translated as CASSPVLNEQYF. This rearrangement joins TRBV3-1 to TRBJ2-7, with D unclear. Per the germline V gene, CDR1 is LGHDT and CDR2 is YNNKEL (reference sequence). The CDR3 runs 12 residues. The germline V and J ends were trimmed by 4 bases and 5 bases, with 9 bases remaining between them.